This T cell receptor beta chain was documented in a study of Graves' ophthalmopathy and Graves' hyperthyroidism listed by TCRdb under 2018. Some background on the complete study: Peripheral blood was collected at initial diagnosis, prior to any treatment. TCR beta repertoire signatures were used to distinguish Graves' ophthalmopathy from Graves' hyperthyroidism and to predict progression to ophthalmopathy. In total, some 140 blood samples were TCR-sequenced: some 40 ophthalmopathy, some 72 hyperthyroidism and some 17 hyperthyroidism-to-ophthalmopathy patients. A discovery set of 95 to 100 patients (more than 40 ophthalmopathy, about 55 stable hyperthyroidism) was enrolled to explore V-J signatures distinguishing ophthalmopathy from hyperthyroidism. The independent validation cohort included about 19 hyperthyroidism patients plus 17 patients who later progressed from hyperthyroidism to ophthalmopathy. In six hyperthyroidism patients, T-cell repertoires of thyroid tissue and blood were compared. Following sample collection, hyperthyroidism patients were given methimazole at a starting dose of 30 mg daily, and ophthalmopathy patients were given high-dose intravenous methylprednisolone.

Study-level results and caveats: In validation, the model predicted ophthalmopathy progression with 55% to 71% sensitivity and about 73% specificity; roughly 11 predicted patients were CT-confirmed with GO in a median of about 6.1 months. Ophthalmopathy was separated from stable hyperthyroidism by the 13-signature model with just under 90% sensitivity and 81% to 83% specificity in cross-validation and with 80%/75% in the test set. No statistical method was used to set the sample size in advance, and the investigators knew which group each participant was assigned to. Most expanded thyroid clonotypes with a frequency above 0.001 also appeared in blood, which suggests that blood repertoires may reflect the immune response in the thyroid.

Worth noting for this clonotype: Its target antigen remains unknown. Per-base qualities were not stored, and no clone one base away is much larger.

A patient counted as having stable hyperthyroidism if there was no progression to ophthalmopathy within 18 months of follow-up. Hyperthyroidism patients were newly diagnosed, with disease duration under 2 months, and aged 18 to 65 years. Anyone with other autoimmune diseases, uncontrolled infections, pregnancy or lactation was excluded from the study. Clinical symptoms, serum thyroxine, TRAb, thyroid ultrasound and orbital computed tomography formed the basis of the diagnosis. PBMCs were isolated from 10 ml of fresh peripheral blood by Ficoll-Paque density gradient centrifugation. Trizol reagent was used to extract the total RNA, and its quality was then checked on an Agilent 2100 Bioanalyzer. The germline V gene (reference sequence) specifies DFQATT as CDR1 and SNEGSKA as CDR2. The CDR3 measures 17 amino acids from cysteine to phenylalanine. The entry retains the CDR3 DNA only, 51 bases that are in frame from base 1. Trimmed from V: 6 bases; trimmed from J: 0 bases; junction bases lacking a gene match: 14.

For repertoire sequencing, the TCR beta CDR3 regions were amplified from RNA transcripts. HTBI primers and the Qiagen OneStep RT-PCR kit were used in a first-round RT-PCR, which was followed by a second-round multiplex PCR, size selection and purification. Libraries were sequenced paired-end with 100 bp reads on an Illumina HiSeq2000. On the authors' methods: SOAPnuke was used for read processing, and reads with adapters, uncalled bases, a mean Phred below 15, or no exact constant-primer or identifier match were discarded. COPE v1.2.5 was used to merge the high-quality paired reads. Unique nucleotide sequences were defined as clonotypes and aligned to IMGT TRB V, D and J references using MiTCR v1.1. The analysis was limited to V-J combinations with a frequency above 0.0001, which together covered around 99% of the repertoires. For each V-J combination, a TCR clonal expansion and chaos score was defined as F50 clonal expansion divided by the chaos observed in the TCRdist matrix. Welch's t-statistics and random forest were used to reduce features to about 14 V-J combinations, which were fed into a naive Bayes classifier. The Morisita-Horn index was used to measure how similar the thyroid and blood repertoires were. In TCRdb, the public reads were trimmed at Q25 with fastp and aligned with MiXCR, with productive beta chains retained. Every CDR3 protein is listed once, alongside the most common genes and DNA of its rows. The V and J calls and clone size come from TCRdb's table, not from the authors' own analysis. This sample is represented by 300,000 to 400,000 distinct CDR3 sequences; approximately 18% of them were singletons. 2% to 3% of the sample is in the top ten clones.

The clonotype originates from an adult woman with stable Graves' hyperthyroidism. The chain joins TRBV20-1 to TRBJ1-5, with 7 bases aligning to TRBD1. Sequenced: peripheral blood. This receptor carries the CDR3 CSARGGQDHYSNQPQHF. In nucleotide form, the sequence is TGCAGTGCCAGGGGGGGGCAGGACCATTATAGCAATCAGCCCCAGCATTTT.